Sequencing of this TCR beta chain was carried out in a study of cytomegalovirus exposure and HLA in healthy donors. V was pared by 0 bases and J by 7 bases, with 9 bases between. The CDR3 runs 13 residues. Per germline, CDR1 MNHNY and CDR2 SVGAGI (reference sequence). Use of 60 Vbeta and 13 Jbeta primers characterized the PCR. Method: immunoSEQ multiplex PCR; TCRdb's copy keeps in-frame clones and lacks some. This table has fewer than 250,000 clones, about 85% appearing once. The clonotype comes from a woman aged 45-59 years in good health and CMV-seronegative. V usage is TRBV6-6 and J usage is TRBJ1-2, with D unresolved. The material sequenced was PBMCs. CDR3 coding DNA: TGTGCCAGCAGTTACTCCCGGTCTATTGGCTACACCTTC. This codes for CASSYSRSIGYTF.